Following are 29 T cell receptor beta chains from one sample sequenced in a study of immune evolution from preneoplasia to lung adenocarcinoma. The data were produced by immunoSEQ multiplex PCR, yet TCRdb's version contains in-frame clones alone and is incomplete. Of several thousand clones detected, around three quarters appear once; the ten largest clones hold around 8%. What was sequenced was FFPE minimally invasive lung adenocarcinoma tissue. Source of these receptors: a person between 65 and 80 years old with lung adenocarcinoma.

The V and J genes are TRBV2 and TRBJ2-5; 7 nucleotides agree with TRBD1. Losses at the gene ends were 7 bases for V and 5 bases for J; bases not matched to a gene: 4. Germline V gene data show CDR1 as SNHLY and CDR2 as FYNNEI. The CDR3 runs 12 residues. The CDR3 bases are TGTGCCAGCATGGGACAGTGGGAGACCCAGTACTTC. This gives the protein CASMGQWETQYF.

V gene TRBV18 combines with J gene TRBJ2-6; D uncertain. Deletions cut 8 bases from V and 0 bases from J, with 5 bases between. Germline V gives CDR1 KGHSH, CDR2 LQKENI. The CDR3 extends over 13 amino acids. CDR3 loop: CASAPSGANVLTF. In nucleotides, the CDR3 is TGTGCCAGCGCTCCCTCTGGGGCCAACGTCCTGACTTTC. The full variable domain, its missing parts supplied by reference TRBV18 and TRBJ2-6, is NAGVMQNPRHLVRRRGQEARLRCSPMKGHSHVYWYRQLPEEGLKFMVYLQKENIIDESGMPKERFSAEFPKEGPSILRIQQVVRGDSAAYFCASAPSGANVLTFGAGSRLTVL.

The rearrangement links TRBV19 to TRBJ1-3; D unresolved. Trimming removed 5 bases from V and 0 bases from J, with 14 bases in between. This CDR3 is built from 16 residues. Germline V lookup: CDR1 LNHDA, CDR2 SQIVND (reference sequence). The CDR3 nucleotides read TGTGCCAGTAGTTACCGCGGACCGCACTCTGGAAACACCATATATTTT. Protein product: CASSYRGPHSGNTIYF. Combining the CDR3 with reference TRBV19 and TRBJ1-3 gives the whole variable domain DGGITQSPKYLFRKEGQNVTLSCEQNLNHDAMYWYRQDPGQGLRLIYYSQIVNDFQKGDIAEGYSVSREKKESFPLTVTSAQKNPTAFYLCASSYRGPHSGNTIYFGEGSWLTVV.

Only one count was recorded for this clone. The chain carries TRBV27 and TRBJ2-7, with D perhaps given as TRBD1 or TRBD2 (7 bases each). Germline assignment: CDR1 MNHEY and CDR2 SMNVEV (reference sequence). The CDR3 is 14 residues long. Trimming took 5 bases from V and 2 from J, leaving 13 bases between them. The CDR3 bases are TGTGCCAGCAGTATGACAGGGAGGGCCTACGAGCAGTACTTC. Protein sequence: CASSMTGRAYEQYF.

This clone occurred a few times. The chain is built from TRBV4-1 and TRBJ2-7; D is perhaps TRBD1 (6 bases). Germline CDR1 and CDR2: MGHRA and YSYEKL. The CDR3 runs to 15 residues. Trimming cost V 1 base and J 1 base, with 11 bases left between them. The CDR3 loop reads CASSQAGQLSYEQYF. The DNA of the CDR3 is TGCGCCAGCAGCCAAGCCGGACAGCTATCCTACGAGCAGTACTTC.

This CDR3 is CASSPISGGGNTEAFF. In DNA, the CDR3 is TGTGCCAGCTCACCCATCTCGGGGGGTGGGAACACTGAAGCTTTCTTT. The chain carries TRBV18 and TRBJ1-1, with D maybe TRBD1 (5 bases). V shed 3 bases and J shed 1 base, with 15 bases lying between them. Germline lookup yields CDR1 KGHSH and CDR2 LQKENI. This CDR3 comprises 16 residues.

This chain links TRBV7-2 with TRBJ2-5, with TRBD2 as a possible D gene (5 bases). V was trimmed by 0 bases and J by 6 bases, leaving 8 bases between them. CDR3 length: 13 residues. Germline values: CDR1 SGHTA, CDR2 FQGNSA. The CDR3 region has the DNA TGTGCCAGCAGCTTAGCGGGAGTCAAGACCCAGTACTTC. Translating gives CASSLAGVKTQYF.

A single count supports this clone. The chain links TRBV5-1 to TRBJ2-7; 7 bases align to TRBD2. This CDR3 has 13 residues. V was pared by 4 bases and J by 4 bases, with 5 bases of the junction left unmatched. CDR1 is SGHRS, CDR2 YFSETQ, per germline. CDR3 loop: CASSGGLGYEQYF. For the CDR3, the DNA is TGCGCCAGCAGCGGAGGACTAGGGTACGAGCAGTACTTC.

V is TRBV28 and J is TRBJ2-5, with D maybe TRBD2 (6 bases). Germline V gene sequence: CDR1 MDHEN, CDR2 SYDVKM. Trimming shortened V by 6 bases and J by 9 bases, and 20 bases separated the two germline ends. The CDR3 extends over 14 amino acids. The CDR3 spells CASSPPGGVRAQYF. CDR3 bases: TGTGCCAGCAGCCCACCCGGAGGGGTTAGGGCCCAGTACTTC.

This clone was recorded only once. The chain employs TRBV6-4 and TRBJ2-3; the match to TRBD2 covers 8 bases. The V gene end was trimmed by 4 bases and the J gene end by 0 bases; junction bases not matched to a gene: 0. Germline loops: CDR1 MRHNA, CDR2 SNTAGT. The CDR3 is 14 amino acids. CDR3 sequence (DNA): TGTGCCAGCAGTGCTAGCGGGAGCACAGATACGCAGTATTTT. Translation: CASSASGSTDTQYF.

This clone has more than one count but fewer than ten. The chain is built from TRBV5-8 and TRBJ1-1, with a tentative D call TRBD1 (5 bases). Germline values: CDR1 SGHTS, CDR2 YDEGEE. The length of the CDR3 is 11 residues. The V and J ends lost 10 bases and 4 bases respectively, with 11 bases between them. The CDR3 protein is CAWRQGTEAFF. CDR3 DNA: TGTGCCTGGCGGCAGGGCACTGAAGCTTTCTTT. Based on the CDR3 plus reference TRBV5-8 and TRBJ1-1, the full variable domain is EAGVTQSPTHLIKTRGQQATLRCSPISGHTSVYWYQQALGLGLQFLLWYDEGEERNRGNFPPRFSGRQFPNYSSELNVNALELEDSALYLCAWRQGTEAFFGQGTRLTVV.

In the case of this clone: The same CDR3 can be traced to other DNA sequences in this sample. The rearrangement links TRBV4-3 to TRBJ2-2; no reliable D call. Germline V lookup: CDR1 LGHNA, CDR2 YSLEER. With 4 bases removed from V and 1 base from J, the gap between germline ends came to 7 bases. The length of the CDR3 is 14 residues. In DNA form, the CDR3 reads TGCGCCAGCAGCCCGACGGGGAACACCGGGGAGCTGTTTTTT. Its protein product is CASSPTGNTGELFF.

The chain uses TRBV7-3 and TRBJ2-6, with 7 bases lining up with TRBD1. Germline CDR1 SGHTA, CDR2 FQGTGA. V shed 4 bases and J 2 bases; nucleotides not matched to a gene: 2. This CDR3 has 15 amino acids. The CDR3: CASSYTGAGANVLTF. CDR3 sequence (DNA): TGTGCCAGCAGCTACACAGGGGCTGGGGCCAACGTCCTGACTTTC.

The gene calls are TRBV25-1 and TRBJ1-4; perhaps TRBD1 as D (5 bases). The CDR3 has 14 amino acids. V lost 3 bases, J lost 8 bases, and 13 bases lay in between. CDR1 is MGHDK and CDR2 is SYGVNS in the germline V gene. The CDR3 sequence is CASSERGSGEKLFF. CDR3 nucleotide sequence: TGTGCCAGCAGTGAGCGGGGGTCCGGAGAAAAACTGTTTTTT.

The DNA of the CDR3 is TGCGCCAGCAGTCCAGGGGAGAGAAGCTCACCCCTCCACTTT. Residues: CASSPGERSSPLHF. This chain uses TRBV5-1 with TRBJ1-6, with D possibly being TRBD1 (6 bases). The V end lost 5 bases, the J end lost 10 bases, and 16 bases lay between the germline ends. CDR1 and CDR2 (germline): SGHRS, YFSETQ. The length of the CDR3 is 14 residues.

The J gene is TRBJ2-7, the V gene TRBV18, with D tentatively TRBD1 or TRBD2 (7 bases each). V lost 6 bases to trimming and J lost 3 bases, with 18 bases between them. CDR3 length: 15 residues. Germline CDR1 reads KGHSH; CDR2 reads LQKENI. CDR3 loop: CASSQEAGTDYEQYF. CDR3 nucleotide sequence: TGTGCCAGCTCCCAAGAAGCGGGGACAGACTACGAGCAGTACTTC.

The J gene is TRBJ1-1, the V gene TRBV20-1, with unresolved D. CDR3 length equals 11 residues. Germline V gene sequence: CDR1 DFQATT, CDR2 SNEGSKA (reference sequence). Trimming stripped 1 base from V and 4 bases from J, with 4 bases between. CDR3 nucleotide sequence: TGCAGTGCTAGAGGGCTCACTGAAGCTTTCTTT. Amino acids: CSARGLTEAFF.

J is TRBJ1-1 and V is TRBV5-8, with TRBD1 as a possible D gene (5 bases). CDR1 is SGHTS and CDR2 is YDEGEE in the germline V gene. Deletions cut 5 bases from V and 1 base from J, with 15 bases between. CDR3 length: 15 residues. The CDR3 spells CASRTPGRWNTEAFF. The CDR3, as DNA: TGTGCCAGCAGGACACCGGGACGGTGGAACACTGAAGCTTTCTTT.

The gene calls are TRBV27 and TRBJ2-5; D is undetermined. The CDR3 consists of 13 residues. Between the trimmed V and J ends, which lost 5 bases and 5 bases, there was a span of 12 bases. Looked up from germline, CDR1 is MNHEY and CDR2 is SMNVEV (reference sequence). The CDR3 nucleotides are TGTGCCAGCAGTGGGCCCCCAATGGAGACCCAGTACTTC. Residues: CASSGPPMETQYF.

The chain couples TRBV11-2 to TRBJ1-6; D not resolved. This CDR3 has 15 residues. Germline assignment: CDR1 SGHAT and CDR2 FQNNGV. V was clipped by 3 bases and J by 5 bases, with 11 bases between them. The CDR3 reads CASSFAVLDNSPLHF. CDR3 bases: TGTGCCAGCAGCTTCGCGGTTCTGGATAATTCACCCCTCCACTTT.

This chain links TRBV28 with TRBJ1-1, with D perhaps matching TRBD1 (5 bases). The CDR3 consists of 14 residues. Trimming cost V 11 bases and J 1 base, with 17 bases left between them. CDR1 and CDR2 from the germline V gene are MDHEN and SYDVKM. The DNA of the CDR3 is TGTGCCCTACTCCCCCCGACAGCGAACACTGAAGCTTTCTTT. This gives the protein CALLPPTANTEAFF.

The chain couples TRBV5-4 to TRBJ1-1; 9 positions agree with TRBD1. In germline, CDR1 is SGHNT, CDR2 YYREEE (reference sequence). The CDR3 spans 13 residues. Unmatched junction bases numbered 6, after V lost 5 bases and J lost 7 bases. The CDR3 sequence is CASSPDRGNEAFF. Written as DNA, the CDR3 is TGTGCCAGCAGTCCGGACAGGGGAAATGAAGCTTTCTTT.

This clone is large by share. The chain carries TRBV5-4 and TRBJ2-5; the match to TRBD1 covers 12 bases. This CDR3 spans 16 amino acids. Germline V gene sequence: CDR1 SGHNT, CDR2 YYREEE (reference sequence). V was pared by 4 bases and J by 2 bases, with 6 bases of the junction left unmatched. DNA for the CDR3: TGTGCCAGCAGCGAGGGGGACAGGGGGCTTCAAGAGACCCAGTACTTC. As protein: CASSEGDRGLQETQYF.

This clone turned up a few times. V and J are TRBV13 and TRBJ2-7; D gene uncertain. The CDR3 loop spans 11 amino acids. V was pared by 4 bases and J by 3 bases, with 4 bases between. CDR1 and CDR2 (germline): PRHDT, FYEKMQ (reference sequence). The CDR3 nucleotides are TGTGCCAGCAGCTCTAGCTACGAGCAGTACTTC. Amino acids: CASSSSYEQYF. The whole variable domain, filled in from reference TRBV13 and TRBJ2-7, reads AAGVIQSPRHLIKEKRETATLKCYPIPRHDTVYWYQQGPGQDPQFLISFYEKMQSDKGSIPDRFSAQQFSDYHSELNMSSLELGDSALYFCASSSSYEQYFGPGTRLTVT.

The rearrangement uses TRBV5-6 and TRBJ1-1; D not resolved. This CDR3 contains 15 residues. Between the trimmed V and J ends, which lost 4 bases and 0 bases, there was a span of 13 bases. Germline-derived CDR1 and CDR2 are SGHDT and YYEEEE. DNA for the CDR3: TGTGCCAGCAGCGTGGGTCCCCACATGAACACTGAAGCTTTCTTT. Protein sequence: CASSVGPHMNTEAFF. Full variable domain (missing parts from reference TRBV5-6 and TRBJ1-1): DAGVTQSPTHLIKTRGQQVTLRCSPKSGHDTVSWYQQALGQGPQFIFQYYEEEERQRGNFPDRFSGHQFPNYSSELNVNALLLGDSALYLCASSVGPHMNTEAFFGQGTRLTVV.

This clone was seen a few times. Here the CDR3 reads CASSVASQKTSPESSGYTF. DNA of the CDR3: TGTGCCAGCAGCGTAGCCTCCCAAAAAACTTCCCCAGAGAGTAGTGGCTACACCTTC. V gene TRBV9 combines with J gene TRBJ1-2; D is unclear. This CDR3 comprises 19 residues. The germline V gene encodes CDR1 SGDLS and CDR2 YYNGEE. V shed 0 bases and J shed 7 bases, with 28 bases lying between them.

J is TRBJ2-7 and V is TRBV6-6; 7 bases are a match to TRBD1. The CDR3 is made up of 14 amino acids. The germline gives CDR1 MNHNY, CDR2 SVGAGI (reference sequence). The junction had 4 bases not matched to a gene; V was cut back by 1 base and J by 4 bases. The chain's CDR3 is CASSYFRDSYEQYF. Written as DNA, the CDR3 is TGTGCCAGCAGTTACTTCCGGGACAGTTACGAGCAGTACTTC.

The rearrangement uses TRBV30 and TRBJ1-3; no reliable D call. This CDR3 has 14 amino acids. CDR1 and CDR2 (germline): GTSNPN, SVGIG (reference sequence). With 2 bases removed from V and 0 bases from J, the gap between germline ends came to 8 bases. The CDR3 here is CAWSLGSSGNTIYF. DNA for the CDR3: TGTGCCTGGAGTCTCGGAAGCTCTGGAAACACCATATATTTT.

By share, this clone ranks as large. The V gene is TRBV7-3, the J gene TRBJ2-3; no definite D call. In germline, CDR1 is SGHTA, CDR2 FQGTGA. The CDR3 has 14 residues. Trimming cost V 4 bases and J 0 bases, with 8 bases left between them. Written as DNA, the CDR3 is TGTGCCAGCAGCTCCAGCGTCAGCACAGATACGCAGTATTTT. Its protein is CASSSSVSTDTQYF.